Listed below are T cell receptor beta chains from one sample, sequenced in a study of T cells expressing NK-cell markers. TCRdb reprocessed the 5' RACE reads, with one entry per CDR3 protein and no DNA. The data include about 550,000 distinct CDR3 sequences; the top ten clones carry roughly 3.4%. Sequencing was carried out using blood T cells: a sorted CD56 or NKG2C T cell subset, CD4+ or CD8+ T cells, or bulk PBMC T cells (not recorded which). The receptor set was obtained from a man aged 18 to 35 in good health. Both conserved end residues are part of each CDR3.

V: TRBV3-1
J: TRBJ2-5
CDR3: CASSLRGGRLQETQYF

V: TRBV20-1
J: TRBJ2-3
CDR3: CSARASWLAGAKDTQYF

V: TRBV5-1
J: TRBJ2-5
CDR3: CASSRETGHDQETQYF

V: TRBV20-1
J: TRBJ2-1
CDR3: CSAPDGGRNEQFF

V: TRBV7-6
J: TRBJ1-1
CDR3: CASSLAGWAEAFF

V: TRBV5-1
J: TRBJ2-2
CDR3: CASQRDRPNTGELVF

V: TRBV5-5
J: TRBJ1-1
CDR3: CASSLAPDRGTEAFF

V: TRBV2
J: TRBJ2-1
CDR3: CASRGGPELYEQFF

V: TRBV6-5
J: TRBJ2-3
CDR3: CASSFLGLEGADTQYF

V: TRBV5-1
J: TRBJ2-5
CDR3: CASSAQDRIQETQYF

V: TRBV7-6
J: TRBJ2-1
CDR3: CASSNPRTSSYNEQFF

V: TRBV4-1
J: TRBJ2-7
CDR3: CASSQVGISGSNYEQYF

V: TRBV5-1
J: TRBJ2-5
CDR3: CASSTGQGGQETQYF

V: TRBV10-3
J: TRBJ2-1
CDR3: CAISPRGTSGSIGEQFF

V: TRBV6-5
J: TRBJ2-2
CDR3: CASSYFGTSGLGELFF

V: TRBV12-3/TRBV12-4
J: TRBJ2-7
CDR3: CASSKTSSYEQYF

V: TRBV20-1
J: TRBJ2-7
CDR3: CSASSGGGLEYF

V: TRBV6-1
J: TRBJ2-3
CDR3: CASSESSQGADTQYF

V: TRBV29-1
J: TRBJ2-2
CDR3: CSVFGGDTGELFF

V: TRBV29-1
J: TRBJ1-1
CDR3: CSVHLNRVVEAFF

V: TRBV6-5
J: TRBJ2-1
CDR3: CASSFPGSGLAGVHEQFF

V: TRBV7-9
J: TRBJ1-5
CDR3: CASSSGLGSNQPQHF

V: TRBV5-1
J: TRBJ1-1
CDR3: CASSLDREGRAFF

V: TRBV5-1
J: TRBJ2-3
CDR3: CASSFQQGKSDTQYF

V: TRBV20-1
J: TRBJ2-1
CDR3: CSAGGKGQTTYNEQFF

V: TRBV7-7
J: TRBJ2-1
CDR3: CASSLESGDNEQFF

V: TRBV3-1
J: TRBJ2-3
CDR3: CASSLLQGQGADTQYF

V: TRBV5-6
J: TRBJ2-1
CDR3: CASSSGTSGLNNEQFF

V: TRBV6-5
J: TRBJ2-2
CDR3: CASIRGLSGELFF

V: TRBV9
J: TRBJ2-7
CDR3: CASSAGLVYEQYF

V: TRBV7-8
J: TRBJ2-5
CDR3: CASSLVLAGKETQYF

V: TRBV6-1
J: TRBJ2-3
CDR3: CASSEGQGTGADTQYF

V: TRBV10-3
J: TRBJ1-1
CDR3: CAITGTSNTEAFF

V: TRBV28
J: TRBJ2-3
CDR3: CASSFPGSTDTQYF

V: TRBV12-3/TRBV12-4
J: TRBJ2-1
CDR3: CASSFWAGREAYNEQFF

V: TRBV29-1
J: TRBJ2-2
CDR3: CSVEGDLVRGPTQTFF

V: TRBV12-3/TRBV12-4
J: TRBJ2-1
CDR3: CASSRAGEIDEQFF

V: TRBV29-1
J: TRBJ2-5
CDR3: CSVRFGTGYQETQYF

V: TRBV10-3
J: TRBJ2-1
CDR3: CAAGPGLAGLNEQFF

V: TRBV11-1
J: TRBJ2-5
CDR3: CASSLRVDQNQLQETQYF

V: TRBV6-5
J: TRBJ2-7
CDR3: CASSLASGFSYEQYF

V: TRBV4-2
J: TRBJ2-7
CDR3: CASSQGTGGLSSYEQYF

V: TRBV5-5
J: TRBJ2-5
CDR3: CASSRRGYGETQYF

V: TRBV20-1
J: TRBJ2-5
CDR3: CSARAMTRPGAQYF

V: TRBV6-1
J: TRBJ2-2
CDR3: CASNGKGDTGELFF

V: TRBV28
J: TRBJ2-5
CDR3: CASMLGDYQETQYF

V: TRBV24-1
J: TRBJ2-5
CDR3: CATSRAGTAEETQYF

V: TRBV6-1
J: TRBJ2-3
CDR3: CASSGNIWSTDTQYF

V: TRBV10-3
J: TRBJ1-3
CDR3: CAISLPGTEISGNTIYF

V: TRBV19
J: TRBJ2-1
CDR3: CASRGTGGPSNEQFF

V: TRBV20-1
J: TRBJ2-1
CDR3: CSEAGGIHEQFF

V: TRBV5-1
J: TRBJ2-1
CDR3: CASSLILAYNEQFF

V: TRBV5-5
J: TRBJ2-5
CDR3: CASSPAPPWQGETQYF

V: TRBV29-1
J: TRBJ1-1
CDR3: CSVAPRRNTEAFF

V: TRBV6-1
J: TRBJ2-5
CDR3: CASSTTSFQETQYF